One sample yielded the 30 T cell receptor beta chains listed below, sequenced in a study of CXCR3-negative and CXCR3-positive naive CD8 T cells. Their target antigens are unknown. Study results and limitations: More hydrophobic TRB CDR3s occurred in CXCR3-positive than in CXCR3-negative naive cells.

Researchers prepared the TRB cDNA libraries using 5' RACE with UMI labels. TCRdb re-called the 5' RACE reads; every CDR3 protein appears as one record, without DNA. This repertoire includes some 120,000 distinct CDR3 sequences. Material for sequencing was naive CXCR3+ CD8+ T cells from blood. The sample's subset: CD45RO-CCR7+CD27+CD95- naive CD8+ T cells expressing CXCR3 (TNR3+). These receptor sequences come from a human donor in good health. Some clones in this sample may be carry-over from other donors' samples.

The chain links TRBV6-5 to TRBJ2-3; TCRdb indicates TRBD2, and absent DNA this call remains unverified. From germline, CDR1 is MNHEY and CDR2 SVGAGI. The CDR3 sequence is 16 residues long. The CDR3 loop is CASSYWREGNTDTQYF.

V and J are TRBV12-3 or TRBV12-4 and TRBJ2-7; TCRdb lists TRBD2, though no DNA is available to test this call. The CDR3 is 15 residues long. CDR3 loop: CASSLSGAGGYEQYF.

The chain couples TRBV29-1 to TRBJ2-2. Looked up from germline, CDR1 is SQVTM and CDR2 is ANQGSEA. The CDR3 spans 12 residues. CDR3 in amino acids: CSVEKNTGELFF.

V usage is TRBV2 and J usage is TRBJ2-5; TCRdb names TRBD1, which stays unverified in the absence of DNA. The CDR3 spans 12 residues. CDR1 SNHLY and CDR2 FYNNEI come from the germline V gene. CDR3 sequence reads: CASRGTGETQYF.

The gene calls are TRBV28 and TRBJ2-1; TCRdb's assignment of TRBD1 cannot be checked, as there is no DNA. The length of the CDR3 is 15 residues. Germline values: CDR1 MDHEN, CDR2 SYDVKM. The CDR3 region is CASSLRGLRDNEQFF.

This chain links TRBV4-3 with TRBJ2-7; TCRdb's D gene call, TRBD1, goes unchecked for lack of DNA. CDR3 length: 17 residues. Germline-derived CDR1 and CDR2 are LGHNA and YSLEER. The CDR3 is CASSQDWARGAAYEQYF.

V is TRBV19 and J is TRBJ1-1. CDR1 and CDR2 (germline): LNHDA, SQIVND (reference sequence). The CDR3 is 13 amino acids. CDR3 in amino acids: CASSIFYETEAFF. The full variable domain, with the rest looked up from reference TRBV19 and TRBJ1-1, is DGGITQSPKYLFRKEGQNVTLSCEQNLNHDAMYWYRQDPGQGLRLIYYSQIVNDFQKGDIAEGYSVSREKKESFPLTVTSAQKNPTAFYLCASSIFYETEAFFGQGTRLTVV.

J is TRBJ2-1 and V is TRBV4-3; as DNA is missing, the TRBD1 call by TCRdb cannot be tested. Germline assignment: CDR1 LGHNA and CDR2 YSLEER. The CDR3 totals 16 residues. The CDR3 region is CASSQDGGGNYNEQFF.

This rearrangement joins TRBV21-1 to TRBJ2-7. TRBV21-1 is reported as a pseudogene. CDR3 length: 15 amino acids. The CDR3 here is CASSKGRKGLDEQYF.

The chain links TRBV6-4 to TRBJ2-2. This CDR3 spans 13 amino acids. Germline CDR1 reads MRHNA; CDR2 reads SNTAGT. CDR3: CASSDSDTGELFF.

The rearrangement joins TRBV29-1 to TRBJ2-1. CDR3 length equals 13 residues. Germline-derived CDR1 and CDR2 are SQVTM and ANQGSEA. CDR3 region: CSVDVSVYNEQFF.

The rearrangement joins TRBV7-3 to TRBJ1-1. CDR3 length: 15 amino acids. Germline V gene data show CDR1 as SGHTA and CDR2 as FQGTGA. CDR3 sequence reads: CASSLAAGLNTEAFF.

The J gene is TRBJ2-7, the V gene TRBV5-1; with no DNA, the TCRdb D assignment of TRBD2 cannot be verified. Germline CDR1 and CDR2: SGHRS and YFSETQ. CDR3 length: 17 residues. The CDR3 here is CASSPREGLLEIYEQYF. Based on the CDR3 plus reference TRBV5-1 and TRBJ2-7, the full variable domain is KAGVTQTPRYLIKTRGQQVTLSCSPISGHRSVSWYQQTPGQGLQFLFEYFSETQRNKGNFPGRFSGRQFSNSRSEMNVSTLELGDSALYLCASSPREGLLEIYEQYFGPGTRLTVT.

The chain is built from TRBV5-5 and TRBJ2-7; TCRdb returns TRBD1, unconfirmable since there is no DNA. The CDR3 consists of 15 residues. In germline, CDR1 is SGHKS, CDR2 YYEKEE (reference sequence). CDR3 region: CASSLTGAVAYEQYF.

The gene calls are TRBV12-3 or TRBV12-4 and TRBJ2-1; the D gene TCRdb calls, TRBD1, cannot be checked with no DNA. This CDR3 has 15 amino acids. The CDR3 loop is CASTLAGGSDNEQFF.

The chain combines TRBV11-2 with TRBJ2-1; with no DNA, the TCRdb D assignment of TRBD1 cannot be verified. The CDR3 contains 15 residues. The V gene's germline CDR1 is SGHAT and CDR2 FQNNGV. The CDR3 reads CASSYPLQGYNEQFF.

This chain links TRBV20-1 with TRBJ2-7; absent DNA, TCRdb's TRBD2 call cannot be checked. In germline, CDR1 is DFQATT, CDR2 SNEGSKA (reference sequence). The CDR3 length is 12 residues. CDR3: CSATSENYEQYF.

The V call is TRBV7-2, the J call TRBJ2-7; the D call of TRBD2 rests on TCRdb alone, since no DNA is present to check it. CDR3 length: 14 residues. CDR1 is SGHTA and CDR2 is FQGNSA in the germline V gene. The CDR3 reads CASSLDSGTYEQYF.

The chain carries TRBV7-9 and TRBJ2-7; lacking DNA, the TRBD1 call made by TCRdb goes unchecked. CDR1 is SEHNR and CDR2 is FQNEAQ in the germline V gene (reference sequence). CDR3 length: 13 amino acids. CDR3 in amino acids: CASSPRQTYEQYF.

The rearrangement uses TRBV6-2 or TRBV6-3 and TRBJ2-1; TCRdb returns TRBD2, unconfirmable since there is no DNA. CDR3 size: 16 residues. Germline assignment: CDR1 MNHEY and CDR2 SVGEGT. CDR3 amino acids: CASSSPGGTLEDEQFF.

This CDR3 is CASSQVFVPDNTEAFF. The genes are TRBV14 and TRBJ1-1. This CDR3 contains 16 residues. Germline CDR1 SGHDN, CDR2 FVKESK.

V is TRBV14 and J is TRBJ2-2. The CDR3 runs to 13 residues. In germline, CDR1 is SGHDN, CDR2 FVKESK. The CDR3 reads CDSSRSGTGELFF.

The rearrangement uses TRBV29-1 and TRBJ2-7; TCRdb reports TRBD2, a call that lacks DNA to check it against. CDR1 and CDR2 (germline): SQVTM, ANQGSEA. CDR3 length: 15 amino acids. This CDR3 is CSVAAREGPHYEQYF.

The CDR3 sequence: CASSSGDGYTF. The chain joins TRBV13 to TRBJ1-2; TCRdb proposes TRBD1, but this gene call is untestable without DNA. The CDR3 loop spans 11 amino acids. Germline loops: CDR1 PRHDT, CDR2 FYEKMQ (reference sequence).

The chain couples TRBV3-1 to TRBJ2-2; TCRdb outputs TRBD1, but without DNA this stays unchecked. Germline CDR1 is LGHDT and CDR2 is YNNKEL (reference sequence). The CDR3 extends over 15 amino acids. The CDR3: CASSQEGRLPGELFF.

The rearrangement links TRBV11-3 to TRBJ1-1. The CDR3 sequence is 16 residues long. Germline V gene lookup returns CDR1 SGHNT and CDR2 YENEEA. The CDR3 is CASSLDGREANTEAFF.

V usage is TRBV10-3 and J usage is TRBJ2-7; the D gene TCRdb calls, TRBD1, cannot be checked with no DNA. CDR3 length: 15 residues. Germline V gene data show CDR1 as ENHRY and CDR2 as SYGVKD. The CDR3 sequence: CAISTGQGGTYEQYF.

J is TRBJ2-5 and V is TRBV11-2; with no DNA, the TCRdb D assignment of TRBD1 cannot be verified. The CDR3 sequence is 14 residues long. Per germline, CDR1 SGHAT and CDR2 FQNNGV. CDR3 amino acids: CASSLGTGQETQYF.

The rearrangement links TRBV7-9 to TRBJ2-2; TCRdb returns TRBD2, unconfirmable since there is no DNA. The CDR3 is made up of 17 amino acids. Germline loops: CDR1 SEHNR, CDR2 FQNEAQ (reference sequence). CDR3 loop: CASSFLAAGLQGGELFF.

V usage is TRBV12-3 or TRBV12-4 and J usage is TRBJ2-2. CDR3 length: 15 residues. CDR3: CASSPDSINTGELFF.